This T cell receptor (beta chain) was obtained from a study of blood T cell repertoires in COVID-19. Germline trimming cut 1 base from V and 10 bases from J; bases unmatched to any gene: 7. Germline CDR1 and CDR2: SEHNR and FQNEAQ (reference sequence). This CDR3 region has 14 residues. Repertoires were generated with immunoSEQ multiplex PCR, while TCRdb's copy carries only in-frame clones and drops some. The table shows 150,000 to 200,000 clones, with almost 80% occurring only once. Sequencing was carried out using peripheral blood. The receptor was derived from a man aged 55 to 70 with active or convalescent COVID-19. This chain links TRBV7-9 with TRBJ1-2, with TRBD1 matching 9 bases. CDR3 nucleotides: TGTGCCAGCAGCTTAGTCGGGACAGGGACCGACTACACCTTC. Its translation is CASSLVGTGTDYTF. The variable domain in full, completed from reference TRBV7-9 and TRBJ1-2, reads DTGVSQNPRHKITKRGQNVTFRCDPISEHNRLYWYRQTLGQGPEFLTYFQNEAQLEKSRLLSDRFSAERPKGSFSTLEIQRTEQGDSAMYLCASSLVGTGTDYTFGSGTRLTVV.